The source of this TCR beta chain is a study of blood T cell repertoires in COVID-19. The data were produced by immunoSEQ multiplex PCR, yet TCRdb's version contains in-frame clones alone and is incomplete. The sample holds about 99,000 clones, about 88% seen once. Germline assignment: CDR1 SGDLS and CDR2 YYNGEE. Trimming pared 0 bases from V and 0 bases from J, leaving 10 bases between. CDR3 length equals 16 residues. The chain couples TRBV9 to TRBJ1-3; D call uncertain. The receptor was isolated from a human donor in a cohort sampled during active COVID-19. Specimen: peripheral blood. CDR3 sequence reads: CASSVAVGSSGNTIYF. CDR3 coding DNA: TGTGCCAGCAGCGTAGCCGTCGGTAGCTCTGGAAACACCATATATTTT. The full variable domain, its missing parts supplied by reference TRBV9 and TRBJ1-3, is DSGVTQTPKHLITATGQRVTLRCSPRSGDLSVYWYQQSLDQGLQFLIQYYNGEERAKGNILERFSAQQFPDLHSELNLSSLELGDSALYFCASSVAVGSSGNTIYFGEGSWLTVV.